This T cell receptor beta chain was recorded in a study of T cell repertoires in cytomegalovirus infection. Overall study context: Indicated by public TCR beta signatures were CMV infection and matching HLA type. General study findings and limits: Identification of carriers of CMV plus the relevant HLA was achieved through cumulative public TCR beta family frequency. Across the ex vivo response, the dominant clonotypes were HLA-C-restricted CMV-specific TCR beta clonotypes.

Germline V gene sequence: CDR1 LNHDA, CDR2 SQIVND (reference sequence). Trimming stripped 6 bases from V and 5 bases from J, with 25 bases between. The CDR3 length is 17 residues. At least ten counts were recorded for this clonotype. Its specificity is unknown. TCRdb re-called the reads with MiXCR, one entry per CDR3 protein. Among about 240,000 distinct CDR3 sequences listed, around 12% were seen once. The TCR comes from a human donor in good health (CMV status not recorded). Some clones in this sample may be carry-over from other donors' samples. The chain employs TRBV19 and TRBJ2-5; TRBD1 or TRBD2 may be the D gene (6 bases each). The specimen sequenced was PBMCs. The CDR3 DNA sequence: TGTGCCAGTAGCTCTGGGGGCCGGGGGCGCGGATTGGAGACCCAGTACTTC. It yields the protein CASSSGGRGRGLETQYF.